These 32 T cell receptor beta chains were all obtained from the same sample, sequenced in a study of blood T cell repertoires in COVID-19. The table came from immunoSEQ multiplex PCR; TCRdb's copy has only in-frame clones and leaves some out. In the table there are about 190,000 clones, 88% of which are singletons. Input material: peripheral blood. These receptor sequences come from a woman aged 40 to 55 who had recovered from COVID-19.

The chain employs TRBV30 and TRBJ1-1; D perhaps matches TRBD1 (5 bases). With 7 bases removed from V and 1 base from J, the gap between germline ends came to 16 bases. Germline CDR1 and CDR2: GTSNPN and SVGIG (reference sequence). CDR3 size: 14 residues. The CDR3 is CASQAQGWNTEAFF. CDR3 DNA: TGTGCCTCCCAAGCTCAGGGTTGGAACACTGAAGCTTTCTTT.

The rearrangement uses TRBV11-3 and TRBJ2-5, with 11 bases identical to TRBD1. V lost 5 bases, J lost 4 bases, and 3 bases stayed unmatched. CDR3 length equals 14 residues. Germline CDR1 SGHNT, CDR2 YENEEA. CDR3 bases: TGTGCCAGCAGCCAAGGACAGGGGGCAGAGACCCAGTACTTC. It specifies CASSQGQGAETQYF.

The chain recombines TRBV7-9 with TRBJ2-3; weak D call: TRBD1 (6 bases). This CDR3 is built from 16 residues. Germline V lookup: CDR1 SEHNR, CDR2 FQNEAQ (reference sequence). The V gene lost 5 bases and the J gene lost 1 base, with 16 bases spanning the gap. The CDR3 DNA sequence: TGTGCCAGCAGCCTAACAGGGAGAGGAGGCACAGATACGCAGTATTTT. It encodes CASSLTGRGGTDTQYF.

This chain joins TRBV24-1 and TRBJ2-1; 7 positions match TRBD1. Germline assignment: CDR1 KGHDR and CDR2 SFDVKD. This CDR3 spans 16 amino acids. J lost 8 bases, V lost 1 base, and 10 bases had no gene match. DNA of the CDR3: TGTGCCACCAGTGATTTCTTAAACAGGGGAGAGGATGAGCAGTTCTTC. This codes for CATSDFLNRGEDEQFF.

The chain uses TRBV11-2 and TRBJ1-5, with D possibly TRBD1 on 6 matching bases. This CDR3 contains 15 residues. Between the trimmed V and J ends, which lost 4 bases and 6 bases, there was a span of 16 bases. CDR1 SGHAT and CDR2 FQNNGV come from the germline V gene. CDR3 sequence reads: CASSSLQGTGQPQHF. CDR3 DNA sequence: TGTGCCAGCAGCTCCTTACAGGGTACGGGTCAGCCCCAGCATTTT.

This chain links TRBV6-5 with TRBJ2-2; no definite D call. Trimming removed 6 bases at V and 7 bases at J, with 12 bases between. CDR1 and CDR2 (germline): MNHEY, SVGAGI. This CDR3 comprises 13 residues. The CDR3 sequence: CASSKLELGELFF. DNA for the CDR3: TGTGCCAGCAGCAAACTTGAGCTCGGGGAGCTGTTTTTT.

The V gene is TRBV30, the J gene TRBJ2-1; tentative D call: TRBD1 (6 bases). Trimming took off 5 bases at V and 8 bases at J, with 10 bases between the two ends. CDR3 size: 11 residues. Germline V gives CDR1 GTSNPN, CDR2 SVGIG (reference sequence). CDR3 in DNA: TGTGCCTGGGGGGACATAGATGAGCAGTTCTTC. This gives the protein CAWGDIDEQFF.

This clone has only one observation. This chain joins TRBV7-7 and TRBJ2-1, with D maybe TRBD1 (5 bases). The CDR3 extends over 15 amino acids. From germline, CDR1 is SSHAT and CDR2 FNYEAQ (reference sequence). The germline V and J ends were trimmed by 5 bases and 4 bases, with 15 bases remaining between them. The CDR3 bases are TGTGCCAGCAGCCCCCGTAGGGGCGATTACAATGAGCAGTTCTTC. Protein sequence: CASSPRRGDYNEQFF.

This clone was seen once. The rearrangement links TRBV6-5 to TRBJ2-7, with D perhaps matching TRBD2 (5 bases). V lost 0 bases, J lost 6 bases, and 9 bases lay in between. The V gene's germline CDR1 is MNHEY and CDR2 SVGAGI. The CDR3 covers 13 residues. CDR3: CASSYSPRGEQYF. The DNA for the CDR3 is TGTGCCAGCAGTTACTCTCCTCGGGGCGAGCAGTACTTC.

The V gene is TRBV6-5, the J gene TRBJ2-5; TRBD2 matches at 14 bases. This CDR3 contains 16 residues. Per germline, CDR1 MNHEY and CDR2 SVGAGI. V shed 1 base and J 4 bases; nucleotides not matched to a gene: 2. In DNA, the CDR3 is TGTGCCAGCAGTTACTTAGGGACTAGCGGGAGAGAGACCCAGTACTTC. Its protein is CASSYLGTSGRETQYF.

CDR3 protein: CASSLGRHPYSNQPQHF. In DNA form, the CDR3 reads TGTGCCAGCAGTTTAGGCAGGCATCCATATAGCAATCAGCCCCAGCATTTT. The chain employs TRBV27 and TRBJ1-5; D remains ambiguous. The V gene's germline CDR1 is MNHEY and CDR2 SMNVEV (reference sequence). The CDR3 is made up of 17 amino acids. Trimming cost V 2 bases and J 0 bases, with 14 bases left between them.

The V call is TRBV11-2, the J call TRBJ2-7; D not certain. The V and J ends lost 5 bases and 0 bases respectively, with 5 bases between them. The CDR3 runs 12 residues. Germline V lookup: CDR1 SGHAT, CDR2 FQNNGV. CDR3 nucleotide sequence: TGTGCCAGCAGCCCCAGCTCCTACGAGCAGTACTTC. Protein sequence: CASSPSSYEQYF.

The rearrangement joins TRBV11-1 to TRBJ2-7; tentative D call: TRBD1 (6 bases). V was shortened by 6 bases and J by 1 base, with 16 bases between the two germline ends. The CDR3 spans 15 residues. Germline V CDR1 and CDR2: SGHAT, FQDESV (reference sequence). CDR3 residues: CASSPGTGPSYEQYF. The DNA of the CDR3 is TGTGCCAGCAGTCCCGGAACAGGGCCTTCCTACGAGCAGTACTTC.

Regarding this clone: With a far larger clone one base away, a read error is the likely cause. At the DNA level, this CDR3 is encoded by other sequences in the same sample as well. The chain joins TRBV3-1 (or the pseudogene TRBV3-2) to TRBJ2-7; no firm D call. V was cut by 0 bases and J by 3 bases, with 3 bases left in between. Germline values: CDR1 LGHDT, CDR2 YNNKEL (reference sequence). The CDR3 extends over 12 amino acids. In DNA form, the CDR3 reads TGTGCCAGCAGCCAAGACCTCTACGAGCAGTACTTC. This codes for CASSQDLYEQYF.

The rearrangement links TRBV6-6 to TRBJ1-1; D ambiguous. V was trimmed by 7 bases and J by 3 bases, leaving 12 bases between them. The CDR3 length is 13 residues. Germline CDR1 MNHNY, CDR2 SVGAGI (reference sequence). DNA of the CDR3: TGTGCCAGCACCCACGGGGAGTACACTGAAGCTTTCTTT. Translation gives CASTHGEYTEAFF.

The rearrangement links TRBV7-8 to TRBJ1-6, with D maybe TRBD1 (5 bases). Trimming took off 4 bases at V and 9 bases at J, with 16 bases between the two ends. Germline lookup yields CDR1 SGHVS and CDR2 FQNEAQ. The CDR3 has 15 amino acids. CDR3 DNA sequence: TGTGCCAGCAGCTGGGGAGGGGAAATTAGTTCACCCCTCCACTTT. Translated, it gives CASSWGGEISSPLHF.

This rearrangement joins TRBV27 to TRBJ1-2; possibly TRBD1 for D (5 bases). With 0 bases removed from V and 5 bases from J, the gap between germline ends came to 13 bases. This CDR3 spans 15 amino acids. CDR1 is MNHEY, CDR2 SMNVEV, per germline (reference sequence). This CDR3 reads CASSLSRSQEYGYTF. CDR3 nucleotide sequence: TGTGCCAGCAGTTTATCCCGCTCACAGGAGTATGGCTACACCTTC.

The chain links TRBV9 to TRBJ2-4; a possible D gene is TRBD2 (6 bases). The CDR3 sequence is 14 residues long. Trimming took off 0 bases at V and 5 bases at J, with 9 bases between the two ends. Per the germline V gene, CDR1 is SGDLS and CDR2 is YYNGEE. The CDR3, as DNA: TGTGCCAGCAGCGTAGCTGGGACTGAAAACATTCAGTACTTC. Translating it yields CASSVAGTENIQYF. The complete variable domain, with remaining parts taken from reference TRBV9 and TRBJ2-4, reads DSGVTQTPKHLITATGQRVTLRCSPRSGDLSVYWYQQSLDQGLQFLIQYYNGEERAKGNILERFSAQQFPDLHSELNLSSLELGDSALYFCASSVAGTENIQYFGAGTRLSVL.

In its sample, this clone was seen many times. The J gene is TRBJ1-3, the V gene TRBV5-4; 7 nucleotides align to TRBD1. CDR3 length: 15 residues. Germline CDR1 reads SGHNT; CDR2 reads YYREEE (reference sequence). Losses at the gene ends were 3 bases for V and 0 bases for J; bases not matched to a gene: 3. The CDR3 loop is CASSWGTDSGNTIYF. CDR3 DNA: TGTGCCAGCAGCTGGGGGACAGACTCTGGAAACACCATATATTTT. Drawing the rest from reference TRBV5-4 and TRBJ1-3, the complete variable domain is ETGVTQSPTHLIKTRGQQVTLRCSSQSGHNTVSWYQQALGQGPQFIFQYYREEENGRGNFPPRFSGLQFPNYSSELNVNALELDDSALYLCASSWGTDSGNTIYFGEGSWLTVV.

This clone was detected only a few times. This CDR3 reads CASSLGLELYEQYF. The CDR3 bases are TGTGCCAGCAGCTTAGGACTAGAACTCTACGAGCAGTACTTC. The chain employs TRBV11-2 and TRBJ2-7; tentatively, D is TRBD2 (6 bases). Trimming removed 1 base at V and 3 bases at J, with 10 bases between. Germline V lookup: CDR1 SGHAT, CDR2 FQNNGV. The CDR3 has 14 residues. The variable domain in full, with the rest retrieved from reference TRBV11-2 and TRBJ2-7, is EAGVAQSPRYKIIEKRQSVAFWCNPISGHATLYWYQQILGQGPKLLIQFQNNGVVDDSQLPKDRFSAERLKGVDSTLKIQPAKLEDSAVYLCASSLGLELYEQYFGPGTRLTVT.

The chain couples TRBV7-9 to TRBJ2-7; tentatively, D is TRBD1 (5 bases). This CDR3 comprises 14 residues. The V gene lost 4 bases and the J gene lost 2 bases, with 12 bases spanning the gap. The germline V gene encodes CDR1 SEHNR and CDR2 FQNEAQ (reference sequence). The CDR3 loop is CASSSQDRAYEQYF. CDR3 DNA sequence: TGTGCCAGCAGCTCACAGGACCGAGCCTACGAGCAGTACTTC.

The rearrangement uses TRBV11-2 and TRBJ2-3; a weak D match, TRBD1 (6 bases). Germline assignment: CDR1 SGHAT and CDR2 FQNNGV. CDR3 length equals 12 residues. Between the trimmed V and J ends, which lost 8 bases and 3 bases, there was a span of 9 bases. CDR3 residues: CASAGATDTQYF. The DNA of the CDR3 is TGTGCCAGCGCAGGGGCAACAGATACGCAGTATTTT.

The chain combines TRBV18 with TRBJ1-4; TRBD1 is a possible D gene (6 bases). Germline V gene lookup returns CDR1 KGHSH and CDR2 LQKENI. Trimming cost V 3 bases and J 8 bases, with 16 bases left between them. The CDR3 runs to 15 residues. DNA for the CDR3: TGTGCCAGCTCACCTGATAACCGGCAGGGGGAAAAACTGTTTTTT. This encodes CASSPDNRQGEKLFF.

V and J are TRBV21-1 and TRBJ1-5; TRBD1 was called by the table and not checked on the DNA. TRBV21-1 constitutes a pseudogene. The CDR3 extends over 19 amino acids. As DNA, the CDR3 is TGTGCCAGCAGCAAAGATGGAAGGAGGGGGCTAACGAGCAATCAGCCCCAGCATTTT. Translated: CASSKDGRRGLTSNQPQHF.

The chain couples TRBV12-1 to TRBJ1-5; no DNA check was done on the table's D call, TRBD1. TRBV12-1 represents a pseudogene. This CDR3 region has 16 residues. CDR3 loop: CASSPWTGYSNQPQHF. CDR3 nucleotide sequence: TGTGCCAGCAGCCCCTGGACAGGTTATAGCAATCAGCCCCAGCATTTT.

The chain employs TRBV30 and TRBJ2-2; no firm D call. In germline, CDR1 is GTSNPN, CDR2 SVGIG (reference sequence). The ends were cut back, 0 bases at V and 4 bases at J, with 12 bases in the middle. The CDR3 length is 15 residues. DNA of the CDR3: TGTGCCTGGAGTGTACTGGTTCACAGCACCGGGGAGCTGTTTTTT. Protein: CAWSVLVHSTGELFF.

The chain couples TRBV4-3 to TRBJ2-7; 9 bases are a match to TRBD1. Germline V CDR1 and CDR2: LGHNA, YSLEER. V shed 2 bases and J 3 bases; nucleotides not matched to a gene: 8. CDR3 length: 16 residues. The DNA for the CDR3 is TGCGCCAGCAGCCAAAACCGGGACAGGGAAATCTACGAGCAGTACTTC. Encoded protein: CASSQNRDREIYEQYF.

The V gene is TRBV19, the J gene TRBJ2-1, with 12 bases that match TRBD2. The CDR3 length is 18 residues. Trimming took 1 base from V and 1 from J; bases not matched to a gene: 5. Germline V gives CDR1 LNHDA, CDR2 SQIVND (reference sequence). The CDR3 nucleotides are TGTGCCAGTAGTATAGCCCCAGGACTAGCGGGGTCCTACAATGAGCAGTTCTTC. It codes for CASSIAPGLAGSYNEQFF. The whole variable domain, filled in from reference TRBV19 and TRBJ2-1, reads DGGITQSPKYLFRKEGQNVTLSCEQNLNHDAMYWYRQDPGQGLRLIYYSQIVNDFQKGDIAEGYSVSREKKESFPLTVTSAQKNPTAFYLCASSIAPGLAGSYNEQFFGPGTRLTVL.

For the CDR3, the DNA is TGTGCCATGTTCGGGGGAGACGAAAAACTGTTTTTT. It translates to CAMFGGDEKLFF. This chain links TRBV19 with TRBJ1-4; D might be TRBD1 (5 bases). This CDR3 has 12 residues. The V end was cut by 10 bases, the J end by 8 bases, with 14 bases between. Germline V gives CDR1 LNHDA, CDR2 SQIVND (reference sequence).

The chain uses TRBV19 and TRBJ2-3; 10 nucleotides align to TRBD1. CDR1 LNHDA and CDR2 SQIVND come from the germline V gene (reference sequence). Trimming at V came to 5 bases and at J to 2 bases, leaving 10 bases not matched to a gene. This CDR3 has 17 residues. The CDR3 reads CASSASGQGVPTDTQYF. CDR3 nucleotides: TGTGCCAGTAGTGCGTCCGGACAGGGGGTACCCACAGATACGCAGTATTTT.

In this sample, this clone turned up once. This chain connects TRBV7-9 to TRBJ1-5; D not certain. V lost 2 bases, J lost 8 bases, and 7 bases lay in between. CDR1 SEHNR and CDR2 FQNEAQ come from the germline V gene (reference sequence). CDR3 size: 12 residues. The CDR3 loop is CASSLFEEPQHF. The DNA of the CDR3 is TGTGCCAGCAGCTTATTTGAGGAGCCCCAGCATTTT.

The chain couples TRBV20-1 to TRBJ2-1, with D possibly being TRBD2 (7 bases). V was cut by 3 bases and J by 4 bases, with 28 bases left in between. This CDR3 has 19 amino acids. Per the germline V gene, CDR1 is DFQATT and CDR2 is SNEGSKA (reference sequence). CDR3 amino acids: CSASLPRGLQTSSYNEQFF. The CDR3 DNA reads TGCAGTGCTAGTCTTCCCAGGGGACTGCAGACTAGCTCTTACAATGAGCAGTTCTTC.